Following are 2 T cell receptor beta chains from one sample sequenced in a study of early T cells in non-severe SARS-CoV-2 infection. In TCRdb, the 5' RACE reads were re-called with MiXCR into one record per CDR3 protein. The sample yields 50,000 to 65,000 distinct CDR3 sequences, more than 15% seen once. Sequencing was performed on whole blood, taken at baseline. These receptors were collected from an adult who was a healthcare worker with PCR-confirmed SARS-CoV-2 infection or an uninfected control (not recorded which).

This clonotype was detected only a few times. The genes are TRBV5-1 and TRBJ2-1, with no clear D. The ends were cut back, 2 bases at V and 5 bases at J, with 8 bases in the middle. This CDR3 is built from 13 residues. Germline V lookup: CDR1 SGHRS, CDR2 YFSETQ. The CDR3 DNA sequence: TGCGCCAGCAGCTTTCGGGTGAACAATGAGCAGTTCTTC. It codes for CASSFRVNNEQFF.

This clonotype has ten or more counts. The CDR3 nucleotides are TGCAGCGTTGAACCTGGGTCTGGGTACAATGAGCAGTTCTTC. Translation gives CSVEPGSGYNEQFF. This rearrangement joins TRBV29-1 to TRBJ2-1; no firm D call. Germline V CDR1 and CDR2: SQVTM, ANQGSEA. V was trimmed by 2 bases and J by 4 bases, leaving 12 bases between them. The CDR3 length is 14 residues.